This T cell receptor (beta chain) emerged from a study of cytomegalovirus exposure and HLA in healthy donors. Germline-derived CDR1 and CDR2 are SEHNR and FQNEAQ (reference sequence). V was pared by 3 bases and J by 12 bases, with 12 bases between. The CDR3 is 12 residues long. Using immunoSEQ multiplex PCR, the repertoire was profiled, and TCRdb retains in-frame clones only, with some absent. The sample contains under 300,000 clones, 75% to 90% of which appear only once. Source material: PBMCs. This chain links TRBV7-9 with TRBJ2-1; TRBD2 might be the D (5 bases). This TCR derives from a woman in her 30s in good health and CMV-seropositive. CDR3 DNA: TGTGCCAGCAGCTTCCCCCTTGGGAGGCAGTTCTTC. Amino acids: CASSFPLGRQFF. The complete variable domain, with remaining parts taken from reference TRBV7-9 and TRBJ2-1, reads DTGVSQNPRHKITKRGQNVTFRCDPISEHNRLYWYRQTLGQGPEFLTYFQNEAQLEKSRLLSDRFSAERPKGSFSTLEIQRTEQGDSAMYLCASSFPLGRQFFGPGTRLTVL.